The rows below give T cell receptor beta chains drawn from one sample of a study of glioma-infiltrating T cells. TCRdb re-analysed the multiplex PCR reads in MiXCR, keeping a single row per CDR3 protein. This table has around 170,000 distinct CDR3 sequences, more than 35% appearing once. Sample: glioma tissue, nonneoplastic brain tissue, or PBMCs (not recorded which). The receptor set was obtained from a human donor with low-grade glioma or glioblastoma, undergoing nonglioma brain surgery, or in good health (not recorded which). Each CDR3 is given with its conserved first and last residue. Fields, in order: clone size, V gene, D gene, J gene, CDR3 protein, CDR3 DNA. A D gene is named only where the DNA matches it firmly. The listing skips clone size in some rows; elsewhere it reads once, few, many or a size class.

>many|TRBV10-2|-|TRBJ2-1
CASSESTFYNEQFF
TGCGCCAGCAGTGAGTCTACTTTTTACAATGAGCAGTTCTTC
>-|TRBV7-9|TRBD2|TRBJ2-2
CANSRTSGNTGELFF
TGTGCCAACAGCCGCACTAGCGGGAACACCGGGGAGCTGTTTTTT
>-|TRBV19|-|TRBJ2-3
CASSNVGPSTDTQYF
TGTGCCAGTAGTAATGTTGGGCCGAGCACAGATACGCAGTATTTT
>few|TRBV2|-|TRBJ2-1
CASSEQGGSYNEQFF
TGTGCCAGCAGTGAACAGGGGGGATCCTACAATGAGCAGTTCTTC
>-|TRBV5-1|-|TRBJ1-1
CASSSYTIDRNTEAFF
TGCGCCAGCAGCTCATACACCATCGACAGGAACACTGAAGCTTTCTTT
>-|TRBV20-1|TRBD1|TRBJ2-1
CSAARQGRNEQFF
TGCAGTGCCGCGAGACAGGGGAGGAATGAGCAGTTCTTC
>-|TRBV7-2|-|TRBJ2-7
CASNLSDRWYEQYF
TGTGCCAGCAACTTAAGCGACCGGTGGTACGAGCAGTACTTC
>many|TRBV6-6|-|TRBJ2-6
CASSYGARSGANVLTF
TGTGCCAGCAGTTACGGTGCGCGCTCTGGGGCCAACGTCCTGACTTTC
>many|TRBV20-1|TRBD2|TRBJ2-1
CSADTPGTRAYNEQFF
TGCAGTGCTGACACTCCGGGGACTAGAGCTTACAATGAGCAGTTCTTC
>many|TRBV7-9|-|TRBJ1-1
CASSPFRGRTEAFF
TGTGCCAGCAGCCCGTTCCGCGGGAGGACTGAAGCTTTCTTT
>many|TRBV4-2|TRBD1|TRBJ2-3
CASSQQENYRGDTQYF
TGTGCCAGCAGCCAACAAGAAAACTACAGGGGAGATACGCAGTATTTT
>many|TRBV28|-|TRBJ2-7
CASSLSVDYEQYF
TGTGCCAGCAGTTTGTCGGTAGACTACGAGCAGTACTTC
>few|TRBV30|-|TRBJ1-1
CAWNGDTNTEAFF
TGTGCCTGGAATGGTGATACGAACACTGAAGCTTTCTTT
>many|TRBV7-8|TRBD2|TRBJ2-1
CASSLVRTSGRAKEQFF
TGTGCCAGCAGCTTAGTCCGGACTAGCGGGAGGGCTAAAGAGCAGTTCTTC
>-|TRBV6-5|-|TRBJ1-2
CASSYDYQGSRNGYTF
TGTGCCAGCAGTTACGATTACCAGGGTTCGAGGAACGGCTACACCTTC